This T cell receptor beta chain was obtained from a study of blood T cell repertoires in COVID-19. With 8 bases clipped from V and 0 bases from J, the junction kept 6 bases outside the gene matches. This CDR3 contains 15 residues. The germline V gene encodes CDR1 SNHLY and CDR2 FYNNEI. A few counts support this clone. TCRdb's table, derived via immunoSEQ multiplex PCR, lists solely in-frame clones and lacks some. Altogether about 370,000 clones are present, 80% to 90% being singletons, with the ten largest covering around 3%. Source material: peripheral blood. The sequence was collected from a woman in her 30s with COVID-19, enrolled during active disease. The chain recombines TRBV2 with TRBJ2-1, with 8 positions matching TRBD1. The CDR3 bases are TGTGCCAGCCAGGGGGCCCCCAGCTCCTACAATGAGCAGTTCTTC. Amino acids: CASQGAPSSYNEQFF.